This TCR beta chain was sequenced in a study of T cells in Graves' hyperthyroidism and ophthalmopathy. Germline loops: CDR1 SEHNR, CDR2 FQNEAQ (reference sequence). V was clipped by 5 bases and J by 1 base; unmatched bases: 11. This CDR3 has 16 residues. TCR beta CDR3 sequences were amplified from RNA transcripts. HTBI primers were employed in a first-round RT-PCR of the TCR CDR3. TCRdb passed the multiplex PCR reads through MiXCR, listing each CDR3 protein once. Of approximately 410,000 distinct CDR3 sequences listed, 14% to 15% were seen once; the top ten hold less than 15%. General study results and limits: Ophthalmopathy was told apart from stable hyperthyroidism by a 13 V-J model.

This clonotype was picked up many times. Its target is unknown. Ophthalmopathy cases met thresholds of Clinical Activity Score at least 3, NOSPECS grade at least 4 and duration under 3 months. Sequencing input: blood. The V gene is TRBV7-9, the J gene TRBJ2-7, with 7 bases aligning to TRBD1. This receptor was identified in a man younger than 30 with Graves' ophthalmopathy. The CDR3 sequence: CASSPRTGSYSYEQYF. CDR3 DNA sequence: TGTGCCAGCAGCCCAAGGACAGGCAGCTATTCCTACGAGCAGTACTTC.